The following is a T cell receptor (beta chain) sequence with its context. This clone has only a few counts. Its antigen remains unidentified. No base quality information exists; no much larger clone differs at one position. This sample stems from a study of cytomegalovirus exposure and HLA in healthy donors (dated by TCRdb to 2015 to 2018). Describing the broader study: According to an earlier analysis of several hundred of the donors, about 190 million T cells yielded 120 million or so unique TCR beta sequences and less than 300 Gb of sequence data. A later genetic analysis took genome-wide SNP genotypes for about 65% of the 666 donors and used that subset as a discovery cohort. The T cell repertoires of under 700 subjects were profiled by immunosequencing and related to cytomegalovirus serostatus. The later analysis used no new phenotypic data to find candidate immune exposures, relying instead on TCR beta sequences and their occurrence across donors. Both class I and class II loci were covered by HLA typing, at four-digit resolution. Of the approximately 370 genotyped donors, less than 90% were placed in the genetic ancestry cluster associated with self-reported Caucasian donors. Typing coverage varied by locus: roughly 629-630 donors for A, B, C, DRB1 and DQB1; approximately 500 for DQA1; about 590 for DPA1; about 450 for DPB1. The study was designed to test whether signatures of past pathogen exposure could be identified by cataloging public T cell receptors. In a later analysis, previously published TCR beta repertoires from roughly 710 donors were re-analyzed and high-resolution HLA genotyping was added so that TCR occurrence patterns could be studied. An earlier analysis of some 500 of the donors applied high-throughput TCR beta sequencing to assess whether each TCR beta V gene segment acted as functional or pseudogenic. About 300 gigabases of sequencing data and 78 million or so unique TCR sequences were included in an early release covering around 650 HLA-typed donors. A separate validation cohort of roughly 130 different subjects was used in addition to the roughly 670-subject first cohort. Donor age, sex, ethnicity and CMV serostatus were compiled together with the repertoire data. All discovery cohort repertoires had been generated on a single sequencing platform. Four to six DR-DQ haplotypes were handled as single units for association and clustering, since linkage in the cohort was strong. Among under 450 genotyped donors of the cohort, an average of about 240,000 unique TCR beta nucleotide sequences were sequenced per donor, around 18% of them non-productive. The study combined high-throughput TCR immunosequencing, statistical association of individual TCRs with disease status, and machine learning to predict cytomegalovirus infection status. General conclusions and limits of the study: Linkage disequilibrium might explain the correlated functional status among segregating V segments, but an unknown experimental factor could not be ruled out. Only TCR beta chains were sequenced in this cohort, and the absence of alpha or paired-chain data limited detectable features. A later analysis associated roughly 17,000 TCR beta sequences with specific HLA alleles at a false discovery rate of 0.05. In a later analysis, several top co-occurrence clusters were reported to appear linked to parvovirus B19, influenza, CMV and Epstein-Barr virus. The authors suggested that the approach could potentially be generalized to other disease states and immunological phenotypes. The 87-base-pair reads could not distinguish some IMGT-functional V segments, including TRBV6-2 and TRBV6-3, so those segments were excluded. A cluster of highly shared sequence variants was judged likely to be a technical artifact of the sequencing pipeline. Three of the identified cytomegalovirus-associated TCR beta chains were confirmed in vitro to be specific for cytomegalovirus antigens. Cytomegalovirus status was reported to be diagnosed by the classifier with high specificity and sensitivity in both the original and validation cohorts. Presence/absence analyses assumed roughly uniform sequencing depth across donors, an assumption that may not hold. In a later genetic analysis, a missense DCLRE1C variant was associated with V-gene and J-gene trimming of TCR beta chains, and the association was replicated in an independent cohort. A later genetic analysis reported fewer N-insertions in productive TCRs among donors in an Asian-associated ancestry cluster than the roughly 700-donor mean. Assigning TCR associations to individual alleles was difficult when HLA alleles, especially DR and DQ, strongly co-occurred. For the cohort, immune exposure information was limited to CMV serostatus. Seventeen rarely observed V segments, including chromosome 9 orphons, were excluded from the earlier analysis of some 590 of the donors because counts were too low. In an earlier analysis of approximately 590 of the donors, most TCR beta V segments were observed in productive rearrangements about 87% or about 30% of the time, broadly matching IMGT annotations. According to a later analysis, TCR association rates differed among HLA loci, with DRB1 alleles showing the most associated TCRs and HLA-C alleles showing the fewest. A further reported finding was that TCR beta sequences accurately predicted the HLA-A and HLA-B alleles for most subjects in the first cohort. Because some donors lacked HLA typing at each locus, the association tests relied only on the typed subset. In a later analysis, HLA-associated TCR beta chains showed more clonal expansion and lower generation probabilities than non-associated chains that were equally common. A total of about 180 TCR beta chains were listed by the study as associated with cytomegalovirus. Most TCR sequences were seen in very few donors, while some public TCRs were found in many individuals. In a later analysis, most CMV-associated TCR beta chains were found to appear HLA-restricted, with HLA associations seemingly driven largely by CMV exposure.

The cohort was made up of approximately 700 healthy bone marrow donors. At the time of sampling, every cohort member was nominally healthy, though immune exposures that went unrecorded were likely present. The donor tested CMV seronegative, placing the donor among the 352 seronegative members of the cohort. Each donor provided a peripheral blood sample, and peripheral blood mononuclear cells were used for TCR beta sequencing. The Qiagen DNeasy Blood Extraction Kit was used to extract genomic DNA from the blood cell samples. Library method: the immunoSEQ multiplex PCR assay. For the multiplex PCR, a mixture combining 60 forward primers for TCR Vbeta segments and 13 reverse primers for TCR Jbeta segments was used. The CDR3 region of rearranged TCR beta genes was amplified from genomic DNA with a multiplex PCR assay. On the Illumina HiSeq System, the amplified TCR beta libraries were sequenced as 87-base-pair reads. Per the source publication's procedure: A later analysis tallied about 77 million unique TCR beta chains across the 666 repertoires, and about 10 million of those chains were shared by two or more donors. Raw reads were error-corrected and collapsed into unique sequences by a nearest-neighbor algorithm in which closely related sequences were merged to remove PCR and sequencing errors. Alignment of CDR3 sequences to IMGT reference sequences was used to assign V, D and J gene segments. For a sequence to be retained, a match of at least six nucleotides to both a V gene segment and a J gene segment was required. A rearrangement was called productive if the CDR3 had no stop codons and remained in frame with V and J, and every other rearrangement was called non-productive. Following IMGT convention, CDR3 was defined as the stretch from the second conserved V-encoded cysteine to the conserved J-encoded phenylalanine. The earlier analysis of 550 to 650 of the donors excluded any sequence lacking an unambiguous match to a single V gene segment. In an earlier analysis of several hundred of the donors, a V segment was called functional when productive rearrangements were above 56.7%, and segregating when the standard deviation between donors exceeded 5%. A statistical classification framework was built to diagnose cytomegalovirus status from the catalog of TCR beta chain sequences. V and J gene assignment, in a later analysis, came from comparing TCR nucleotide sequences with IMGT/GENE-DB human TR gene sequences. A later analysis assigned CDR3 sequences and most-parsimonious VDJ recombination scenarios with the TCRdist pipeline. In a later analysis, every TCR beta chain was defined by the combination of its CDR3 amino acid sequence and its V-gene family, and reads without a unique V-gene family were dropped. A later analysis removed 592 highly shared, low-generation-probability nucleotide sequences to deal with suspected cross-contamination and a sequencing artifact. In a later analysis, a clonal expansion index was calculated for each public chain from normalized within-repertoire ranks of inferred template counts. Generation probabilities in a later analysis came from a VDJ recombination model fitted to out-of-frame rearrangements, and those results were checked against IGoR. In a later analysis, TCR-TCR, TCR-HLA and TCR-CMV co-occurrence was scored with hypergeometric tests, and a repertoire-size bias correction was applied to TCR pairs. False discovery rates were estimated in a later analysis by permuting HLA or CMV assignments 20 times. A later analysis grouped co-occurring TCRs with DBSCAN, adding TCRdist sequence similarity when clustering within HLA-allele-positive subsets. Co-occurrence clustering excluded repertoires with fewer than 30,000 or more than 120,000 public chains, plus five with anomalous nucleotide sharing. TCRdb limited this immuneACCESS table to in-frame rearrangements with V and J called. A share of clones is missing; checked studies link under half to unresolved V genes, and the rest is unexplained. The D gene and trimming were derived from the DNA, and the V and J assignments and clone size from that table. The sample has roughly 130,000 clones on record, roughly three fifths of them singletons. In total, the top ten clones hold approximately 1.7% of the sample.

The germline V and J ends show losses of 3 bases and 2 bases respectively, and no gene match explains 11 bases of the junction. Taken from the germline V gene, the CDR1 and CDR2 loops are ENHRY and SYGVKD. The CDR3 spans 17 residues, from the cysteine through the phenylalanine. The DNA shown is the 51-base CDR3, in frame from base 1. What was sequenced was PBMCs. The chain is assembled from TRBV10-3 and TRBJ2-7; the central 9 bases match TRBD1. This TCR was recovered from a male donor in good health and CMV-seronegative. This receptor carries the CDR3 CAISDPSGTGLTYEQYF. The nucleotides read TGTGCCATCAGTGACCCCTCGGGGACAGGGTTAACCTACGAGCAGTACTTC.